These 12 T cell receptor beta chains were all obtained from the same sample, sequenced in a study of T cells after yellow fever vaccination (dated by TCRdb to between 2018 and 2020). The treatment or condition label on this specimen signifies: live attenuated yellow fever vaccine strain. Libraries were constructed by 5' RACE. The sequencing machine was an Illumina HiSeq 2500. TCRdb cleaned the public reads at Q25 with fastp, built clones with MiXCR and kept in-frame beta chains. Entries that share a CDR3 protein sequence are merged under the most common genes and DNA. The sample table holds about 580,000 distinct CDR3 sequences, of which roughly a sixth were seen once. 15% to 20% of the sample rests with the top ten. The material sequenced was PBMCs, taken roughly 5 days after the first yellow fever vaccination. The receptor source for this set is a man between 18 and 29 years old who received the YFV17D yellow fever vaccine.

This clonotype was observed a few times. V usage is TRBV6-1 and J usage is TRBJ1-2; unclear D gene. V was shortened by 2 bases and J by 8 bases, with 12 bases between the two germline ends. The germline V gene encodes CDR1 MNHNS and CDR2 SASEGT. The CDR3 consists of 13 residues. The CDR3 nucleotides are TGTGCCAGCAGTGAACGCAGAGATAGCGGCTACACCTTC. Protein: CASSERRDSGYTF.

J is TRBJ1-3 and V is TRBV5-6; D not resolved. The CDR3 spans 19 residues. The V gene's germline CDR1 is SGHDT and CDR2 YYEEEE. V was pared by 2 bases and J by 0 bases, with 21 bases between. CDR3 sequence reads: CASSFYPSRGFGSGNTIYF. The CDR3 DNA reads as TGTGCCAGCAGCTTTTACCCGTCGCGGGGTTTCGGCTCTGGAAACACCATATATTTT.

This clonotype showed up just a few times. The rearrangement links TRBV18 to TRBJ2-2; 7 nucleotides agree with TRBD1. The CDR3 extends over 15 amino acids. In germline, CDR1 is KGHSH, CDR2 LQKENI. The ends lost 5 bases at V and 4 bases at J; junction bases unmatched: 7. The CDR3 reads CASSAAGTVTGELFF. The CDR3 DNA sequence: TGTGCCAGCTCAGCCGCCGGGACAGTCACCGGGGAGCTGTTTTTT. The complete variable domain, with remaining parts taken from reference TRBV18 and TRBJ2-2, reads NAGVMQNPRHLVRRRGQEARLRCSPMKGHSHVYWYRQLPEEGLKFMVYLQKENIIDESGMPKERFSAEFPKEGPSILRIQQVVRGDSAAYFCASSAAGTVTGELFFGEGSRLTVL.

This clonotype appeared a few times. The chain carries TRBV12-3 or TRBV12-4 and TRBJ2-1; 9 nucleotides agree with TRBD1. The V gene end was trimmed by 7 bases and the J gene end by 4 bases; junction bases not matched to a gene: 8. CDR3 length: 15 amino acids. CDR3 DNA sequence: TGTGCCAGCACCCAGACAGGGGGTCCTTACAATGAGCAGTTCTTC. This translates into CASTQTGGPYNEQFF.

The rearrangement links TRBV27 to TRBJ2-2; D remains ambiguous. In germline, CDR1 is MNHEY, CDR2 SMNVEV (reference sequence). The length of the CDR3 is 13 residues. Trimming removed 5 bases at V and 9 bases at J, with 13 bases between. CDR3 sequence reads: CASSTRLPWELFF. The CDR3 DNA sequence: TGTGCCAGCAGTACCCGACTCCCGTGGGAGCTGTTTTTT.

This clonotype has a single count. The junction shows a germline mismatch at one end, possibly a read error. The rearrangement links TRBV7-9 to TRBJ2-1, with 7 bases aligning to TRBD1. Germline assignment: CDR1 SEHNR and CDR2 FQNEAQ (reference sequence). The CDR3 is 13 residues long. The CDR3 DNA reads as TGTGCCAGCAGCCCCAAGGGACAGCATTACGCCGTCTTC. This gives the protein CASSPKGQHYAVF.

A few counts support this clonotype. This chain connects TRBV4-3 to TRBJ2-7, with 10 bases matching TRBD2. J was trimmed by 1 base and V by 4 bases; bases with no gene match: 7. This CDR3 spans 16 amino acids. Per germline, CDR1 LGHNA and CDR2 YSLEER. The CDR3 here is CASSPTLAGESYEQYF. The CDR3 nucleotides read TGCGCCAGCAGCCCCACTCTAGCGGGGGAGTCCTACGAGCAGTACTTC.

The gene calls are TRBV6-5 and TRBJ2-5; no clear D. V was trimmed by 3 bases and J by 2 bases, leaving 7 bases between them. Germline CDR1 reads MNHEY; CDR2 reads SVGAGI. The CDR3 contains 13 residues. The CDR3 loop reads CASSYVQQETQYF. CDR3 nucleotide sequence: TGTGCCAGCAGTTATGTACAGCAAGAGACCCAGTACTTC.

This clonotype was observed many times. V usage is TRBV24-1 and J usage is TRBJ1-1; D is unclear. V lost 8 bases, J lost 4 bases, and 10 bases lay in between. Germline values: CDR1 KGHDR, CDR2 SFDVKD. The CDR3 runs 12 residues. DNA for the CDR3: TGTGCCACCACATGGTTCTCCACTGAAGCTTTCTTT. It is translated as CATTWFSTEAFF.

This clonotype came up a few times. This chain links TRBV27 with TRBJ1-4; TRBD1 aligns across 8 bases. Germline V CDR1 and CDR2: MNHEY, SMNVEV (reference sequence). The CDR3 contains 15 residues. V dropped 6 bases and J dropped 3; count of bases not matched to a gene: 6. CDR3 loop: CASSFWTGSNEKLFF. The CDR3 DNA is TGTGCCAGCAGCTTTTGGACAGGGTCTAATGAAAAACTGTTTTTT.

The chain links TRBV5-1 to TRBJ2-1; D may match TRBD1 or TRBD2 (6 bases each). V gave up 3 bases and J gave up 3 bases, with 13 bases separating them. The germline V gene encodes CDR1 SGHRS and CDR2 YFSETQ. CDR3 size: 15 residues. The CDR3 here is CASSSGAGDYNEQFF. In nucleotides, the CDR3 is TGCGCCAGCAGCTCGGGGGCAGGGGACTACAATGAGCAGTTCTTC.

This clonotype has ten or more counts. The CDR3 DNA reads as TGTGCCAGCACCCCGCTCCGTACGGCGAGTACCGGGGAGCTGTTTTTT. Residues: CASTPLRTASTGELFF. V is TRBV2 and J is TRBJ2-2, with no clear D. The germline gives CDR1 SNHLY, CDR2 FYNNEI. The ends were cut back, 7 bases at V and 5 bases at J, with 20 bases in the middle. The CDR3 has 16 residues. The whole variable domain, filled in from reference TRBV2 and TRBJ2-2, reads EPEVTQTPSHQVTQMGQEVILRCVPISNHLYFYWYRQILGQKVEFLVSFYNNEISEKSEIFDDQFSVERPDGSNFTLKIRSTKLEDSAMYFCASTPLRTASTGELFFGEGSRLTVL.